This T cell receptor beta chain originates from a study of blood T cell repertoires in COVID-19. In the study overall: From T cells, B-cell-depleted T cells, or PBMCs came the material, which was cDNA or gDNA.

The authors' processing: Amplification from reference gene primers served as the basis for estimated nucleated cell counts. Clones were read by immunoSEQ multiplex PCR, and TCRdb kept only the in-frame ones, dropping some. The DNA gave D and trimming, while V, J and clone size come from that table. The data contain about 68,000 clones, roughly 91% of them seen just once; the ten biggest clones take up around 7%. During active infection, Seattle patients enrolled and were then monitored through disease. The CDR3 sequence is 13 residues long. CDR1 is SGHRS, CDR2 YFSETQ, per germline. The V segment lost 7 bases and the J segment 0 bases; nucleotides outside the gene matches: 2.

The sequenced sample was peripheral blood. The V gene is TRBV5-1, the J gene TRBJ2-3, with 7 bases lining up with TRBD2. The receptor was derived from a man aged 40-50 years with COVID-19, enrolled during active disease. The CDR3 region has the DNA TGCGCCAGCGGGGAGGGAAGCACAGATACGCAGTATTTT. This translates into CASGEGSTDTQYF. The whole variable domain, filled in from reference TRBV5-1 and TRBJ2-3, reads KAGVTQTPRYLIKTRGQQVTLSCSPISGHRSVSWYQQTPGQGLQFLFEYFSETQRNKGNFPGRFSGRQFSNSRSEMNVSTLELGDSALYLCASGEGSTDTQYFGPGTRLTVL.